Detailed here is one T cell receptor beta chain. Its antigen remains undetermined. It has no much larger one-base neighbor in the sample; base qualities were not kept. This record belongs to a study of Ad26.COV2.S vaccination and SARS-CoV-2 variants (dated by TCRdb to 2020 to 2022). Study-wide context: Sequencing of the TCRbeta repertoire served to evaluate the specificity and breadth of SARS-CoV-2-reactive T cell receptors following Ad26.COV2.S vaccination. The TCR-sequenced set comprised about 32 samples: some 20 Ad26.COV2.S vaccine recipients, 5 placebo recipients and 8 SARS-CoV-2 convalescent individuals. Findings and caveats that apply to the study as a whole: After vaccination, substantial breadth of spike-specific CD8+ and CD4+ T cell responses was reported. Spike-specific TCR breadth was higher in Ad26.COV2.S recipients than in placebo recipients (P = 0.0014). The authors noted that the TCR breadth and depth analyses may have underestimated total T cell responses. Vaccine and placebo recipients had comparable non-spike TCR breadth, which fits with the vaccine containing only spike.

In the paper's terms, the time point label means: individuals recovered from natural SARS-CoV-2 infection. The immunoSEQ Assay was used to sequence TCRbeta CDR3 regions. After extraction, genomic DNA underwent amplification by bias-controlled multiplex PCR, followed by high-throughput sequencing. The authors' pipeline ran thus. To quantify the absolute abundance of every unique TCRbeta CDR3 region, sequences were collapsed and filtered. Usable DNA was measured by amplifying reference genes present in all nucleated cells, and TCRbeta template counts were normalized to that usable DNA to estimate T cell fraction. Repertoire TCRs were annotated as SARS-CoV-2-specific by exact matching of V gene, CDR3 amino acid sequence and J gene to a known reactive TCR set. The reference SARS-CoV-2 TCR set came from MIRA and was filtered for enrichment in COVID-19-positive ImmuneCODE repertoires, removing public or cross-reactive TCRs. Drawing on the MIRA antigens, annotated TCRs were analysed further at the level of specific ORF or position within ORF. Breadth was defined as the number of annotated unique rearrangements divided by the total number of unique productive rearrangements, and depth was defined as the summed frequency of the annotated unique rearrangements. Group comparisons of TCR breadth used two-sided Wilcoxon rank-sum tests. As stored in TCRdb, this immuneACCESS dataset retains in-frame rearrangements with V and J assigned. A fraction of the clones does not appear; measured against another copy, unresolved V genes explain less than half of the discrepancy, and the remainder lacks a known reason. V and J calls and clone size are given by that table; D and trimming were obtained from the DNA. This sample has fewer than 150,000 clones in its table, and roughly 88% of those were observed once. The ten largest make up 5% of the sample.

V lost 0 bases and J lost 0 bases; the stretch between them is 4 bases long. From a lookup of the germline V gene, CDR1 and CDR2 are SGHRS and YFSETQ. The CDR3 holds 14 amino acids from the cysteine to the phenylalanine. This entry keeps only the CDR3 DNA: 42 bases, framed from base 1. The sequencing used peripheral blood, collected after recovery from COVID-19. The TCR comes from a human donor who had recovered from COVID-19. The V and J genes are TRBV5-1 and TRBJ1-3, with the D gene not confidently named. The CDR3 in this case is CASSLATSGNTIYF. Read as DNA, the sequence is TGCGCCAGCAGCTTGGCTACCTCTGGAAACACCATATATTTT.